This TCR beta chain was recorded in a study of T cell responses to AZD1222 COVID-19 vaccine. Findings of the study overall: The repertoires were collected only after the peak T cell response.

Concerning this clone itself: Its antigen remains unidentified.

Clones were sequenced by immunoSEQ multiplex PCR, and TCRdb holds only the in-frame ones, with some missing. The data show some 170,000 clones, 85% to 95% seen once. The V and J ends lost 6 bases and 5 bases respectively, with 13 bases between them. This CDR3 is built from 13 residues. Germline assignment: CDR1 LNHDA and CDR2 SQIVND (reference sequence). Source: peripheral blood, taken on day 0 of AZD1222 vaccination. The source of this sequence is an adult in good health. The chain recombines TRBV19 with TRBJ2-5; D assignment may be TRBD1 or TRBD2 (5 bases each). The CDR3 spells CASRPGPRETQYF. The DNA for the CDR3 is TGTGCCAGTAGACCGGGGCCGAGGGAGACCCAGTACTTC.